The 7 T cell receptor beta chains reported below all come from one sample, sequenced in a study of cytomegalovirus exposure and HLA in healthy donors. Amplification used 60 Vbeta primers and 13 Jbeta primers. The repertoire was sequenced with immunoSEQ multiplex PCR; TCRdb's copy has only in-frame clones and lacks some. The table includes around 130,000 clones, 75% to 90% detected once. The sample was PBMCs. The receptors were gathered from a man aged 40-49 years in good health and CMV-seronegative.

The chain is built from TRBV28 and TRBJ1-4; tentative D call: TRBD1 (5 bases). The length of the CDR3 is 16 residues. Germline V gene lookup returns CDR1 MDHEN and CDR2 SYDVKM. V lost 5 bases and J lost 2, with 15 bases in between. The CDR3 region is CASSPITGRTNEKLFF. The CDR3 DNA reads TGTGCCAGCAGTCCGATAACAGGACGCACTAATGAAAAACTGTTTTTT.

This clone turned up a few times. This chain connects TRBV5-4 to TRBJ1-1; D possibly corresponds to TRBD1 (6 bases). The V end was cut by 0 bases, the J end by 0 bases, with 12 bases between. The germline V gene encodes CDR1 SGHNT and CDR2 YYREEE (reference sequence). The CDR3 covers 16 residues. For the CDR3, the DNA is TGTGCCAGCAGCTTGGCCAGGGGTCCCATGAACACTGAAGCTTTCTTT. Amino acids: CASSLARGPMNTEAFF.

The genes are TRBV28 and TRBJ1-5; TRBD1 might be the D (6 bases). The CDR3 is made up of 15 amino acids. CDR1 and CDR2 from the germline V gene are MDHEN and SYDVKM. Trimming shortened V by 6 bases and J by 6 bases, and 18 bases separated the two germline ends. The CDR3 nucleotides are TGTGCCAGCAGCACCCCCACAGGGTTCTTTCAGCCCCAGCATTTT. The encoded protein is CASSTPTGFFQPQHF.

The chain links TRBV10-3 to TRBJ1-5; D might be TRBD1 (5 bases). Germline assignment: CDR1 ENHRY and CDR2 SYGVKD. V lost 5 bases, J lost 5 bases, and 13 bases lay in between. The CDR3 has 14 amino acids. The CDR3 sequence is CAISKAGGDQPQHF. The CDR3 DNA reads TGTGCCATCAGTAAGGCGGGGGGGGATCAGCCCCAGCATTTT.

This chain joins TRBV25-1 and TRBJ2-7; TRBD1 aligns across 11 bases. The CDR3 contains 13 residues. The V gene's germline CDR1 is MGHDK and CDR2 SYGVNS. V gave up 6 bases and J gave up 4 bases; unmatched junction bases: 2. The CDR3, as DNA: TGTGCCAGCAGCGGGGACAGGGGGTACGAGCAGTACTTC. This encodes CASSGDRGYEQYF.

The chain has TRBV6-5 and TRBJ1-2; TRBD1 might be the D (6 bases). The CDR3 covers 14 residues. Trimming took off 1 base at V and 2 bases at J, with 8 bases between the two ends. The germline V gene encodes CDR1 MNHEY and CDR2 SVGAGI. The CDR3 sequence is CASSYFGQNYGYTF. For the CDR3, the DNA is TGTGCCAGCAGTTACTTTGGACAGAACTATGGCTACACCTTC.

The chain couples TRBV5-1 to TRBJ2-3; tentatively, D is TRBD1 (7 bases). Germline assignment: CDR1 SGHRS and CDR2 YFSETQ. The CDR3 sequence is 16 residues long. The V gene lost 1 base and the J gene lost 4 bases, with 16 bases spanning the gap. The CDR3 spells CASSLNGGGGADTQYF. DNA of the CDR3: TGCGCCAGCAGCTTGAACGGTGGAGGGGGCGCAGATACGCAGTATTTT.